A single sample gave rise to the 22 T cell receptor beta chains below, sequenced in a study of OX40 agonist ivuxolimab in advanced cancers. The repertoire was sequenced with immunoSEQ multiplex PCR; TCRdb's copy has only in-frame clones and lacks some. The table lists more than 80,000 clones, around 85% of them singletons, with less than 1.5% in the top ten. The source was CD4+ or CD8+ T cells sorted from blood, collected in a trial of the OX40 agonist ivuxolimab. The receptors were gathered from an adult with an advanced solid tumor such as melanoma, head and neck, liver or kidney cancer.

The rearrangement uses TRBV5-1 and TRBJ2-5; the match to TRBD2 covers 11 bases. This CDR3 has 15 residues. The V segment lost 4 bases and the J segment 0 bases; nucleotides outside the gene matches: 2. Germline V gene data show CDR1 as SGHRS and CDR2 as YFSETQ. CDR3: CASSAGLADQETQYF. The CDR3 DNA reads TGCGCCAGCAGCGCGGGACTAGCGGACCAAGAGACCCAGTACTTC.

The CDR3 is CGTSATGANYGYTF. CDR3 nucleotide sequence: TGTGGTACCTCAGCCACCGGGGCTAACTATGGCTACACCTTC. V and J are TRBV6-1 and TRBJ1-2; unclear D gene. The CDR3 consists of 14 residues. Germline V gene lookup returns CDR1 MNHNS and CDR2 SASEGT.

The CDR3 sequence: CASSLVGTDTEAFF. In nucleotides, the CDR3 is TGTGCCAGCAGCTTGGTTGGGACAGACACTGAAGCTTTCTTT. The rearrangement uses TRBV5-4 and TRBJ1-1; 7 bases map to TRBD1. V lost 0 bases, J lost 3 bases, and 2 bases stayed unmatched. The germline gives CDR1 SGHNT, CDR2 YYREEE (reference sequence). CDR3 length equals 14 residues.

The V call is TRBV6-6, the J call TRBJ2-7, with 7 bases that match TRBD1. This CDR3 region has 14 residues. CDR1 is MNHNY, CDR2 SVGAGI, per germline (reference sequence). J gave up 6 bases and V 5 bases, and 10 bases lay outside the gene matches. Written as DNA, the CDR3 is TGTGCCAGCAGTAATGCTCGACAGGGCGGCGAGCAGTACTTC. Translation: CASSNARQGGEQYF.

This clone came up once. This rearrangement joins TRBV2 to TRBJ1-2; D is perhaps TRBD1 (5 bases). The CDR3 contains 13 residues. From germline, CDR1 is SNHLY and CDR2 FYNNEI. V was cut by 7 bases and J by 8 bases, with 17 bases left in between. The CDR3 region is CASTRHGGEGYTF. The CDR3 DNA is TGTGCCAGCACCAGACACGGGGGAGAGGGCTACACCTTC.

About this clone itself: Other DNA sequences in the sample encode the same CDR3. The chain links TRBV30 to TRBJ1-2; D not certain. This CDR3 region has 13 residues. The germline CDR1 and CDR2 sequences are GTSNPN and SVGIG (reference sequence). Trimming took off 2 bases at V and 0 bases at J, with 7 bases between the two ends. CDR3 sequence: CAWSRGANYGYTF. In DNA form, the CDR3 reads TGTGCCTGGAGTCGCGGAGCTAACTATGGCTACACCTTC.

The J gene is TRBJ2-1, the V gene TRBV18; tentatively, D is TRBD1 or TRBD2 (5 bases each). The CDR3 has 15 residues. Germline CDR1 KGHSH, CDR2 LQKENI. The ends were cut back, 1 base at V and 7 bases at J, with 14 bases in the middle. CDR3 amino acids: CASSPQRGLSNEQFF. DNA of the CDR3: TGTGCCAGCTCACCACAGAGGGGTCTGTCAAATGAGCAGTTCTTC.

This clone was picked up one time. The rearrangement joins TRBV5-1 to TRBJ1-5; D is uncertain. CDR1 and CDR2 from the germline V gene are SGHRS and YFSETQ. There are 13 residues in the CDR3. The V end was cut by 0 bases, the J end by 3 bases, with 4 bases between. CDR3 loop: CASSLDVNQPQHF. Written as DNA, the CDR3 is TGCGCCAGCAGCTTGGATGTCAATCAGCCCCAGCATTTT.

There are a few counts of this clone. The rearrangement joins TRBV27 to TRBJ1-5, with D uncertain. V lost 2 bases to trimming and J lost 6 bases, with 14 bases between them. This CDR3 spans 15 amino acids. Germline V gives CDR1 MNHEY, CDR2 SMNVEV (reference sequence). CDR3 residues: CASSLGREMVQPQHF. The CDR3 region has the DNA TGTGCCAGCAGTTTAGGGAGGGAGATGGTTCAGCCCCAGCATTTT.

Only one count was recorded for this clone. The chain couples TRBV9 to TRBJ2-3; TRBD2 aligns across 15 bases. CDR1 and CDR2 from the germline V gene are SGDLS and YYNGEE. CDR3 length: 17 amino acids. V gave up 0 bases and J gave up 3 bases; unmatched junction bases: 2. CDR3 loop: CASSVVGLAGGTDTQYF. CDR3 bases: TGTGCCAGCAGCGTAGTTGGACTAGCGGGAGGGACAGATACGCAGTATTTT.

The chain employs TRBV19 and TRBJ2-5; D not resolved. Trimming took off 3 bases at V and 1 base at J, with 3 bases between the two ends. This CDR3 is 12 amino acids long. From germline, CDR1 is LNHDA and CDR2 SQIVND (reference sequence). The CDR3 loop reads CASSITQETQYF. Written as DNA, the CDR3 is TGTGCCAGTAGTATTACCCAAGAGACCCAGTACTTC.

This chain connects TRBV19 to TRBJ2-7; 8 bases align to TRBD1. Trimming removed 7 bases from V and 7 bases from J; junction bases left unmatched: 9. This CDR3 has 13 amino acids. The germline V gene encodes CDR1 LNHDA and CDR2 SQIVND (reference sequence). This CDR3 is CASKEQGAEEQYF. The CDR3 DNA sequence: TGTGCCAGTAAGGAGCAGGGGGCGGAAGAGCAGTACTTC.

A few counts support this clone. The chain has TRBV6-1 and TRBJ1-1; D gene ambiguous. Germline V gene data show CDR1 as MNHNS and CDR2 as SASEGT. The CDR3 length is 13 residues. Between the trimmed V and J ends, which lost 1 base and 5 bases, there was a span of 8 bases. Here the CDR3 DNA reads TGTGCCAGCAGTGAAGTGTGGGGTACTGAAGCTTTCTTT. This encodes CASSEVWGTEAFF.

The genes are TRBV5-1 and TRBJ1-3; D not certain. This CDR3 spans 14 amino acids. With 6 bases removed from V and 0 bases from J, the gap between germline ends came to 10 bases. Germline V CDR1 and CDR2: SGHRS, YFSETQ. CDR3 nucleotides: TGCGCCAGCACCGAGGATAGCTCTGGAAACACCATATATTTT. This sequence encodes CASTEDSSGNTIYF.

J is TRBJ1-5 and V is TRBV19; TRBD1 might be the D (5 bases). In germline, CDR1 is LNHDA, CDR2 SQIVND (reference sequence). V was shortened by 4 bases and J by 0 bases, with 16 bases between the two germline ends. CDR3 length: 17 residues. The CDR3 DNA is TGTGCCAGTAGTAGAGATCAGGGCACTTTTAGCAATCAGCCCCAGCATTTT. This codes for CASSRDQGTFSNQPQHF. Filled out from reference TRBV19 and TRBJ1-5, the complete variable domain reads DGGITQSPKYLFRKEGQNVTLSCEQNLNHDAMYWYRQDPGQGLRLIYYSQIVNDFQKGDIAEGYSVSREKKESFPLTVTSAQKNPTAFYLCASSRDQGTFSNQPQHFGDGTRLSIL.

This chain uses TRBV6-5 with TRBJ2-3; no reliable D call. Looked up from germline, CDR1 is MNHEY and CDR2 is SVGAGI. Trimming took 4 bases from V and 7 from J, leaving 12 bases between them. This CDR3 spans 13 amino acids. The DNA for the CDR3 is TGTGCCAGCAGTTCCACGAGTCCCAATACGCAGTATTTT. This translates into CASSSTSPNTQYF.

This clone was recorded once. The V call is TRBV30, the J call TRBJ2-3; perhaps TRBD2 as D (7 bases). The CDR3 covers 15 residues. CDR1 and CDR2 from the germline V gene are GTSNPN and SVGIG (reference sequence). The germline V and J ends were trimmed by 1 base and 6 bases, with 17 bases remaining between them. The CDR3 nucleotides are TGTGCCTGGAGTGGGACTAGGGGGATAAGGGATACGCAGTATTTT. This gives the protein CAWSGTRGIRDTQYF.

This chain joins TRBV19 and TRBJ2-2; either TRBD1 or TRBD2 may fit D (5 bases each). The CDR3 totals 17 residues. V was shortened by 3 bases and J by 1 base, with 15 bases between the two germline ends. The germline V gene encodes CDR1 LNHDA and CDR2 SQIVND (reference sequence). The CDR3 here is CASSILRVGGNTGELFF. The CDR3 DNA is TGTGCCAGTAGTATTCTGCGGGTTGGGGGGAACACCGGGGAGCTGTTTTTT.

The J gene is TRBJ1-2, the V gene TRBV30, with 9 nucleotides matching TRBD1. Germline V gene lookup returns CDR1 GTSNPN and CDR2 SVGIG (reference sequence). Trimming took 5 bases from V and 1 from J; bases not matched to a gene: 5. The CDR3 runs to 14 residues. Here the CDR3 DNA reads TGTGCCTGGGGGAGACAGGGGGTTAACTATGGCTACACCTTC. Amino acids: CAWGRQGVNYGYTF.

The chain employs TRBV9 and TRBJ2-7, with 9 bases matching TRBD2. The CDR3 totals 16 residues. Germline trimming cut 3 bases from V and 3 bases from J; bases unmatched to any gene: 10. Germline assignment: CDR1 SGDLS and CDR2 YYNGEE. CDR3 nucleotide sequence: TGTGCCAGCAGCGAGGGGATAGCGGGAGCAGGCTACGAGCAGTACTTC. It encodes CASSEGIAGAGYEQYF.

The chain recombines TRBV19 with TRBJ2-2; 10 bases map to TRBD1. Germline V CDR1 and CDR2: LNHDA, SQIVND (reference sequence). The CDR3 extends over 16 amino acids. With 9 bases clipped from V and 5 bases from J, the junction kept 12 bases outside the gene matches. Here the CDR3 DNA reads TGTGCCAGCGTTAACCCGGGACAGGGGTTTACCGGGGAGCTGTTTTTT. It is translated as CASVNPGQGFTGELFF.

The chain is built from TRBV6-1 and TRBJ2-1; 7 bases are a match to TRBD1. CDR3 length equals 13 residues. The junction had 3 bases not matched to a gene; V was cut back by 4 bases and J by 6 bases. CDR1 and CDR2 from the germline V gene are MNHNS and SASEGT. The CDR3 is CASSGDRANEQFF. The CDR3 DNA is TGTGCCAGCAGTGGTGACAGGGCCAATGAGCAGTTCTTC.